This T cell receptor beta chain was sequenced during a study of blood T cell repertoires in COVID-19. For the study at large: Specimens from acute and convalescent COVID-19 originated in the United States, Italy and Spain.

Authors' methods: Reference gene primer amplification yielded estimated nucleated cell counts. The data were produced by immunoSEQ multiplex PCR, yet TCRdb's version contains in-frame clones alone and is incomplete. V, J and clone size derive from that table, while D and trimming were established from the DNA sequence. The data contain 130,000 or so clones, roughly 89% of them seen just once; the ten biggest clones take up about 2%. V dropped 1 base and J dropped 7 bases, with 10 bases sitting between them. This CDR3 contains 13 residues. Looked up from germline, CDR1 is MNHEY and CDR2 is SVGEGT. V and J are TRBV6-2 or TRBV6-3 and TRBJ1-2, with a weak D call TRBD1 (5 bases). Sequences were obtained from peripheral blood. The TCR sequence derives from a woman aged 50 to 65 with acute or convalescent COVID-19. CDR3 sequence: CASSYLGAAGYTF. CDR3 DNA sequence: TGTGCCAGCAGTTACTTAGGGGCTGCTGGCTACACCTTC.